Given below is one T cell receptor beta chain in context. The antigen is undetermined. This entry comes from a study of T cells expressing NK-cell markers. From the 5' RACE reads, TCRdb lists one entry per CDR3 protein and no DNA. The sample table sets out 300,000 to 500,000 distinct CDR3 sequences. In germline, CDR1 is MDHEN, CDR2 SYDVKM. This CDR3 spans 14 amino acids. Findings and caveats of the study: Leadership of the CD3+CD56-NKG2C+ fraction also belonged to these clonotypes in a handful of donors.

The chain has TRBV28 and TRBJ2-7; TCRdb designates TRBD1, a call that cannot be tested without DNA. The source material was blood T cells: a sorted CD56 or NKG2C T cell subset, CD4+ or CD8+ T cells, or bulk PBMC T cells (not recorded which). This TCR was sampled from a woman aged 45 to 65 in good health. CDR3 residues: CASAGPRLLYEQYF.